The T cell receptor beta chain under discussion was sequenced for a study of blood T cell repertoires in COVID-19. Background on the study: Samples of COVID-19 (acute and convalescent) were obtained from the United States, Italy and Spain. From T cells, B-cell-depleted T cells, or PBMCs came the material, which was cDNA or gDNA.

Concerning this clone: At one end, the junction sequence differs from germline, possibly due to a read error.

Authors' processing steps: Estimates of nucleated cell counts were drawn from the amplification of reference gene primers. The repertoire was sequenced with immunoSEQ multiplex PCR; TCRdb's copy has only in-frame clones and lacks some. Clone size and the V and J calls come from that table; the DNA yielded D and trimming. Of about 60,000 clones in the sample, 75% to 80% were seen once. Source material: peripheral blood. This TCR came from a human donor in a cohort sampled during active COVID-19.

DNA of the CDR3: TGTGCCAGCAGTGAATCCCGGGTAACTAGTGAAAAACTGTTTTTT. It yields the protein CASSESRVTSEKLFF. The chain combines TRBV6-1 with TRBJ1-4; no definite D call. This CDR3 is 15 amino acids long. Germline V lookup: CDR1 MNHNS, CDR2 SASEGT.